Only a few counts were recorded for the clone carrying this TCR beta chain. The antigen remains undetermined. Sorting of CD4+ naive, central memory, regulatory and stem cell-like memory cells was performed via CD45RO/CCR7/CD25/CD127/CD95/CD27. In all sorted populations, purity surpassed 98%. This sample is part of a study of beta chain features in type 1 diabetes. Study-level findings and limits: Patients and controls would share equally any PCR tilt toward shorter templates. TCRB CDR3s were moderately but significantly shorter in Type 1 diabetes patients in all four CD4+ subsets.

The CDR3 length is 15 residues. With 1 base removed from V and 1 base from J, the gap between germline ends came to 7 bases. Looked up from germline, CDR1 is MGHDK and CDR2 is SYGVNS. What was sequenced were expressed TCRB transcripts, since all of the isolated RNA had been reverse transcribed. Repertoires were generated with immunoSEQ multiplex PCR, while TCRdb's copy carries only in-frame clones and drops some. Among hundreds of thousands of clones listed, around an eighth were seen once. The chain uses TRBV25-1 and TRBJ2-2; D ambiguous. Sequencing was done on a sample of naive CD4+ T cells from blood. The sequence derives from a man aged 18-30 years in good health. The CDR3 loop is CASSESGRNTGELFF. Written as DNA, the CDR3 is TGTGCCAGCAGTGAATCAGGCAGGAACACCGGGGAGCTGTTTTTT.